These 14 T cell receptor beta chains share one sample of origin, sequenced in a study of blood T cell repertoires in COVID-19. Clones were read by immunoSEQ multiplex PCR, and TCRdb kept only the in-frame ones, dropping some. This sample has roughly 35,000 clones, with 80% to 90% found just once. The sample consisted of peripheral blood. Receptor source: a human donor in a cohort sampled during active COVID-19.

The chain recombines TRBV10-3 with TRBJ2-1; 10 bases fit TRBD2. CDR1 and CDR2 (germline): ENHRY, SYGVKD. J lost 2 bases, V lost 2 bases, and 12 bases had no gene match. The CDR3 consists of 19 residues. The CDR3 sequence is CAISEPPPKRGGAYNEQFF. The CDR3 DNA sequence: TGTGCCATCAGTGAGCCTCCCCCCAAGCGGGGGGGGGCCTACAATGAGCAGTTCTTC.

The V gene is TRBV6-5, the J gene TRBJ2-2, with D tentatively TRBD1 (5 bases). This CDR3 comprises 15 residues. The germline gives CDR1 MNHEY, CDR2 SVGAGI. The V gene lost 7 bases and the J gene lost 0 bases, with 12 bases spanning the gap. The CDR3 region is CASKVGQPNTGELFF. CDR3 DNA sequence: TGTGCCAGCAAAGTGGGGCAACCGAACACCGGGGAGCTGTTTTTT.

The chain recombines TRBV5-6 with TRBJ1-2, with D possibly being TRBD1 (6 bases). The CDR3 spans 13 residues. V gave up 4 bases and J gave up 2 bases, with 9 bases separating them. Germline loops: CDR1 SGHDT, CDR2 YYEEEE. CDR3 amino acids: CASSHQGNYGYTF. As DNA, the CDR3 is TGTGCCAGCAGCCACCAGGGGAACTATGGCTACACCTTC.

In DNA, the CDR3 is TGTGCCAGCTCATGGGACAGGTACACTGAAGCTTTCTTT. Protein: CASSWDRYTEAFF. The V and J genes are TRBV18 and TRBJ1-1; 8 bases fit TRBD1. The ends lost 5 bases at V and 3 bases at J; junction bases unmatched: 2. There are 13 residues in the CDR3. The germline CDR1 and CDR2 sequences are KGHSH and LQKENI.

The gene calls are TRBV2 and TRBJ2-5, with unresolved D. With 6 bases removed from V and 7 bases from J, the gap between germline ends came to 18 bases. This CDR3 has 14 residues. Germline-derived CDR1 and CDR2 are SNHLY and FYNNEI. CDR3 amino acids: CASRQAGRTVTQYF. CDR3 DNA: TGTGCCAGCAGGCAGGCAGGAAGAACTGTGACCCAGTACTTC.

This rearrangement joins TRBV18 to TRBJ1-2; TRBD1 agrees at 9 bases. The CDR3 runs to 19 residues. CDR1 KGHSH and CDR2 LQKENI come from the germline V gene. V was clipped by 2 bases and J by 3 bases; unmatched bases: 16. This CDR3 is CASSPINPGQGSMYYGYTF. The CDR3 DNA reads as TGTGCCAGCTCACCAATCAACCCGGGACAGGGAAGTATGTACTATGGCTACACCTTC.

CDR3 DNA: TGTGCCAGCAGCTTATTCGGTACAGGCCGGCGGTATAGCAATCAGCCCCAGCATTTT. Protein sequence: CASSLFGTGRRYSNQPQHF. V gene TRBV7-8 combines with J gene TRBJ1-5; D is possibly TRBD1 (5 bases). The ends were cut back, 2 bases at V and 0 bases at J, with 20 bases in the middle. Germline CDR1 and CDR2: SGHVS and FQNEAQ. This CDR3 has 19 amino acids.

The rearrangement uses TRBV6-5 and TRBJ2-1; unclear D gene. This CDR3 region has 15 residues. V was trimmed by 1 base and J by 6 bases, leaving 13 bases between them. CDR1 MNHEY and CDR2 SVGAGI come from the germline V gene. The CDR3 reads CASSYYNSRGNEQFF. CDR3 nucleotides: TGTGCCAGCAGTTACTACAACTCACGAGGCAATGAGCAGTTCTTC.

The chain combines TRBV6-2 or TRBV6-3 with TRBJ1-5; 7 bases are shared with TRBD1. CDR1 and CDR2 (germline): MNHEY, SVGEGT. The CDR3 covers 18 residues. J gave up 0 bases and V 2 bases, and 10 bases lay outside the gene matches. CDR3 in amino acids: CASSYERGRGISNQPQHF. In nucleotides, the CDR3 is TGTGCCAGCAGTTACGAAAGGGGCAGGGGGATTAGCAATCAGCCCCAGCATTTT.

V and J are TRBV5-1 and TRBJ1-2, with D maybe TRBD1 (5 bases). V dropped 0 bases and J dropped 3 bases, with 6 bases sitting between them. Germline V lookup: CDR1 SGHRS, CDR2 YFSETQ. CDR3 size: 13 residues. This CDR3 is CASSLAGDYGYTF. Written as DNA, the CDR3 is TGCGCCAGCAGCTTGGCGGGGGACTATGGCTACACCTTC.

This clone showed up just once. The chain links TRBV28 to TRBJ1-2, with D hard to call. V gave up 5 bases and J gave up 4 bases, with 20 bases separating them. Looked up from germline, CDR1 is MDHEN and CDR2 is SYDVKM. This CDR3 has 16 amino acids. The CDR3 loop is CASSLPRVPQFYGYTF. The CDR3 nucleotides are TGTGCCAGCAGTCTTCCCCGGGTCCCCCAATTCTATGGCTACACCTTC.

V gene TRBV4-1 combines with J gene TRBJ1-6; no firm D call. The germline V and J ends were trimmed by 2 bases and 0 bases, with 11 bases remaining between them. The CDR3 has 17 residues. CDR1 and CDR2 (germline): MGHRA, YSYEKL. CDR3 sequence: CASSQQIRSSYNSPLHF. CDR3 nucleotide sequence: TGCGCCAGCAGCCAACAAATACGGAGCTCCTATAATTCACCCCTCCACTTT.

The J gene is TRBJ2-3, the V gene TRBV5-5, with TRBD1 matching 10 bases. V shed 1 base and J 3 bases; nucleotides not matched to a gene: 8. Germline values: CDR1 SGHKS, CDR2 YYEKEE (reference sequence). CDR3 length: 17 residues. CDR3 DNA sequence: TGTGCCAGCAGCTTGTATGATAGGACAGGGGGGACAGATACGCAGTATTTT. This gives the protein CASSLYDRTGGTDTQYF.

The chain couples TRBV28 to TRBJ1-1; D is unresolved. V was pared by 7 bases and J by 4 bases, with 7 bases between. The CDR3 contains 11 residues. CDR1 and CDR2 from the germline V gene are MDHEN and SYDVKM. DNA of the CDR3: TGTGCCAGCACGCGGGGCACTGAAGCTTTCTTT. Translating it yields CASTRGTEAFF.